This T cell receptor beta chain is drawn from a study of T-cell memory formation after mild COVID-19. Germline V lookup: CDR1 KGHSH, CDR2 LQKENI. The CDR3 runs to 14 residues. TCRdb re-derived calls from the 5' RACE reads in MiXCR, one entry per CDR3 protein. Of 400,000 or so distinct CDR3 sequences listed, about 20% are singletons. Regarding this clonotype: The junction differs from germline at one of its ends, possibly a read error.

This sequence was found in an adult woman who had mild COVID-19 (a few samples of this study predate the infection). Cell type and time point are not known. Sequencing was carried out using PBMCs or a T cell subset sorted from them (not recorded which). The J gene is TRBJ2-7, the V gene TRBV18; 12 nucleotides line up with TRBD1. The CDR3 coding sequence is TGTGCCAGCTCCCCACCGGGACAGGGGGCCGAGCAGTACTTC. Translating gives CASSPPGQGAEQYF.